The 23 T cell receptor beta chains in this list originate from one sample, sequenced in a study of blood T cell repertoires in COVID-19. The assay was immunoSEQ multiplex PCR, and TCRdb's table has in-frame clones only and misses some. The data show under 250,000 clones, around 86% seen once. Sequenced sample: peripheral blood. The receptors come from a man aged 60 to 69 who had recovered from COVID-19.

The J gene is TRBJ2-7, the V gene TRBV19; 8 bases line up with TRBD1. Germline V gene data show CDR1 as LNHDA and CDR2 as SQIVND (reference sequence). The CDR3 is made up of 16 amino acids. The ends lost 0 bases at V and 0 bases at J; junction bases unmatched: 4. The CDR3 is CASSIELGTGSYEQYF. The CDR3 DNA reads as TGTGCCAGTAGTATAGAGCTTGGGACAGGCTCCTACGAGCAGTACTTC.

This clone was observed once. V and J are TRBV5-6 and TRBJ1-6; 7 bases are shared with TRBD1. Trimming at V came to 4 bases and at J to 3 bases, leaving 4 bases not matched to a gene. The CDR3 is made up of 15 amino acids. Per germline, CDR1 SGHDT and CDR2 YYEEEE. The CDR3 DNA reads TGTGCCAGCAGCACGGGACAGATCTATAATTCACCCCTCCACTTT. It specifies CASSTGQIYNSPLHF.

This clone was counted between two and nine times. The chain has TRBV10-3 and TRBJ2-1, with 9 positions matching TRBD2. V lost 4 bases to trimming and J lost 5 bases; unmatched junction nucleotides: 9. This CDR3 has 16 residues. The germline V gene has CDR1 ENHRY and CDR2 SYGVKD. In DNA form, the CDR3 reads TGTGCCATCAGTGGTGGGGTGGCTAGCGGGGACAATGAGCAGTTCTTC. It encodes CAISGGVASGDNEQFF.

The chain links TRBV9 to TRBJ2-7; 8 nucleotides match TRBD1. This CDR3 is built from 17 residues. The J segment lost 5 bases and the V segment lost 3 bases, leaving 16 bases of the junction unmatched. Germline V gene data show CDR1 as SGDLS and CDR2 as YYNGEE. The CDR3 sequence: CASSAGHRDRSKDEQYF. The CDR3 DNA sequence: TGTGCCAGCAGCGCCGGTCACCGGGACAGGTCCAAAGACGAGCAGTACTTC. The whole variable domain, filled in from reference TRBV9 and TRBJ2-7, reads DSGVTQTPKHLITATGQRVTLRCSPRSGDLSVYWYQQSLDQGLQFLIQYYNGEERAKGNILERFSAQQFPDLHSELNLSSLELGDSALYFCASSAGHRDRSKDEQYFGPGTRLTVT.

The chain joins TRBV6-6 to TRBJ2-7, with 7 bases that match TRBD1. Germline-derived CDR1 and CDR2 are MNHNY and SVGAGI (reference sequence). J lost 5 bases, V lost 4 bases, and 8 bases had no gene match. The CDR3 sequence is 14 residues long. The CDR3 here is CASSSSGQVNEQYF. CDR3 in DNA: TGTGCCAGCAGTTCTTCCGGACAGGTCAACGAGCAGTACTTC.

J is TRBJ2-3 and V is TRBV5-4, with TRBD2 matching 12 bases. The junction had 9 bases not matched to a gene; V was cut back by 4 bases and J by 0 bases. CDR3 length: 18 residues. The germline V gene encodes CDR1 SGHNT and CDR2 YYREEE (reference sequence). The CDR3 reads CASSGRLAGGLSTDTQYF. The CDR3 nucleotides are TGTGCCAGCAGCGGGAGGCTAGCGGGGGGGCTTAGCACAGATACGCAGTATTTT. Full variable domain (remainder filled in from reference TRBV5-4 and TRBJ2-3): ETGVTQSPTHLIKTRGQQVTLRCSSQSGHNTVSWYQQALGQGPQFIFQYYREEENGRGNFPPRFSGLQFPNYSSELNVNALELDDSALYLCASSGRLAGGLSTDTQYFGPGTRLTVL.

This clone was detected once. The V call is TRBV6-5, the J call TRBJ1-2, with 7 bases lining up with TRBD1. Per germline, CDR1 MNHEY and CDR2 SVGAGI. V gave up 4 bases and J gave up 8 bases; unmatched junction bases: 7. The CDR3 is made up of 13 amino acids. CDR3 loop: CASSSVTGLGYTF. The CDR3 DNA reads as TGTGCCAGCAGTTCCGTGACAGGGCTAGGCTACACCTTC.

The V call is TRBV5-4, the J call TRBJ1-1; D unresolved. Per the germline V gene, CDR1 is SGHNT and CDR2 is YYREEE (reference sequence). V lost 4 bases to trimming and J lost 6 bases, with 7 bases between them. The CDR3 loop spans 11 amino acids. CDR3 amino acids: CASSTRSEAFF. The DNA for the CDR3 is TGTGCCAGCAGCACCAGGTCTGAAGCTTTCTTT.

The chain couples TRBV28 to TRBJ1-5; TRBD1 matches at 7 bases. Germline CDR1 MDHEN, CDR2 SYDVKM. There are 15 residues in the CDR3. After removal of 1 base from V and 4 bases from J, the junction contained 4 bases not matched to a gene. In nucleotides, the CDR3 is TGTGCCAGCAGTTTATCAGACAGGGATAATCAGCCCCAGCATTTT. Translation: CASSLSDRDNQPQHF.

This clone has a handful of counts. This chain links TRBV23-1 with TRBJ1-2; D is ambiguous. TRBV23-1 is annotated as an ORF whose role is uncertain. CDR3 size: 15 residues. V was cut by 5 bases and J by 2 bases, with 15 bases left in between. CDR3 coding DNA: TGCGCCAGCAGTAACCAAGGAGGGTTCAACTATGGCTACACCTTC. This codes for CASSNQGGFNYGYTF.

The count of this clone is one. The gene calls are TRBV7-9 and TRBJ2-7, with TRBD1 matching over 7 bases. The CDR3 consists of 15 residues. V lost 5 bases and J lost 1; bases outside the gene matches: 8. Germline loops: CDR1 SEHNR, CDR2 FQNEAQ (reference sequence). The CDR3: CASSDPGQRSYEQYF. The DNA of the CDR3 is TGTGCCAGCAGCGATCCGGGACAGAGATCCTACGAGCAGTACTTC.

This clone was picked up one time. The chain is built from TRBV6-1 and TRBJ2-7, with D perhaps matching TRBD2 (6 bases). This CDR3 is 15 amino acids long. Germline values: CDR1 MNHNS, CDR2 SASEGT. The germline V and J ends were trimmed by 2 bases and 0 bases, with 11 bases remaining between them. DNA for the CDR3: TGTGCCAGCAGTGAATTCGCTAGCGCCTCCTACGAGCAGTACTTC. The encoded protein is CASSEFASASYEQYF.

The genes are TRBV2 and TRBJ1-5, with TRBD1 as a possible D gene (5 bases). Germline lookup yields CDR1 SNHLY and CDR2 FYNNEI. The CDR3 has 14 residues. Trimming left V 10 bases short and J 0 bases short, with 13 bases between. The CDR3 DNA is TGTGCCACCTCCCTGGGGCTTAGCAATCAGCCCCAGCATTTT. This codes for CATSLGLSNQPQHF.

This sequence joins TRBV5-8 and TRBJ2-5; 8 bases match TRBD2. Germline V gives CDR1 SGHTS, CDR2 YDEGEE. The CDR3 has 14 residues. The V gene end was trimmed by 5 bases and the J gene end by 1 base; junction bases not matched to a gene: 4. This CDR3 is CASRIREGQETQYF. DNA of the CDR3: TGTGCCAGCAGGATACGGGAGGGCCAAGAGACCCAGTACTTC.

This chain uses TRBV14 with TRBJ2-2, with TRBD1 as a possible D gene (5 bases). Germline loops: CDR1 SGHDN, CDR2 FVKESK. V was shortened by 4 bases and J by 0 bases, with 12 bases between the two germline ends. The CDR3 extends over 16 amino acids. The CDR3 DNA is TGTGCCAGCAGCCCGGTCAGGGTCTCGAACACCGGGGAGCTGTTTTTT. The encoded protein is CASSPVRVSNTGELFF.

This rearrangement joins TRBV7-8 to TRBJ1-2, with 7 bases aligning to TRBD1. This CDR3 comprises 16 residues. V was pared by 0 bases and J by 3 bases, with 7 bases of the junction left unmatched. Germline assignment: CDR1 SGHVS and CDR2 FQNEAQ. The CDR3 DNA reads TGTGCCAGCAGCTTAGCGGGACAGACCCACGACTATGGCTACACCTTC. It is translated as CASSLAGQTHDYGYTF.

V usage is TRBV6-2 or TRBV6-3 and J usage is TRBJ1-2; D unclear. Trimming removed 5 bases from V and 5 bases from J, with 9 bases in between. The germline V gene has CDR1 MNHEY and CDR2 SVGEGT. The CDR3 has 12 amino acids. In nucleotides, the CDR3 is TGTGCCAGCAGTATACAGCTTTATGGCTACACCTTC. Encoded protein: CASSIQLYGYTF.

About this clone: This CDR3 is missing its conserved last phenylalanine or tryptophan, likely due to a read error. The limits of the CDR3 on the DNA are not certain, so only TCRdb's listed CDR3 is given. The rearrangement uses TRBV27 and TRBJ2-7; the table's D call, TRBD2, was not checked against the DNA. CDR1 and CDR2 (germline): MNHEY, SMNVEV (reference sequence). The CDR3 numbers 8 amino acids, ends counted. CDR3 loop: CASDSGRG.

This rearrangement joins TRBV6-5 to TRBJ2-2; perhaps TRBD1 as D (5 bases). Germline V gene lookup returns CDR1 MNHEY and CDR2 SVGAGI. Trimming cost V 6 bases and J 6 bases, with 14 bases left between them. This CDR3 comprises 14 residues. CDR3 sequence: CASSRSWGSGELFF. The CDR3 DNA reads as TGTGCCAGCAGCCGCAGCTGGGGCTCCGGGGAGCTGTTTTTT.

The chain has TRBV20-1 and TRBJ2-1; D is possibly TRBD1 (7 bases). The germline CDR1 and CDR2 sequences are DFQATT and SNEGSKA (reference sequence). Trimming took off 3 bases at V and 5 bases at J, with 20 bases between the two ends. This CDR3 is built from 16 residues. CDR3 sequence (DNA): TGCAGTGCTAGTGGAGGGCGGGACAGTCTTAACAATGAGCAGTTCTTC. This codes for CSASGGRDSLNNEQFF.

The CDR3 DNA reads TGCGCCAGCAGCTCTTTGACAGGGGTTTCCTACGAGCAGTACTTC. This sequence encodes CASSSLTGVSYEQYF. This chain uses TRBV5-1 with TRBJ2-7; 8 positions match TRBD1. Trimming took 3 bases from V and 1 from J; bases not matched to a gene: 6. This CDR3 has 15 residues. From germline, CDR1 is SGHRS and CDR2 YFSETQ.

The rearrangement uses TRBV7-9 and TRBJ2-7; 9 nucleotides align to TRBD1. The V gene end was trimmed by 5 bases and the J gene end by 1 base; junction bases not matched to a gene: 6. Germline V gene lookup returns CDR1 SEHNR and CDR2 FQNEAQ (reference sequence). CDR3 length equals 15 residues. For the CDR3, the DNA is TGTGCCAGCAGCCCCTCCGGGACAGGGTCCTACGAGCAGTACTTC. Translated, it gives CASSPSGTGSYEQYF. The entire variable domain, with the rest obtained from reference TRBV7-9 and TRBJ2-7, is as follows: DTGVSQNPRHKITKRGQNVTFRCDPISEHNRLYWYRQTLGQGPEFLTYFQNEAQLEKSRLLSDRFSAERPKGSFSTLEIQRTEQGDSAMYLCASSPSGTGSYEQYFGPGTRLTVT.

The CDR3 is CASSYSRQGFYEQYF. The DNA of the CDR3 is TGTGCCAGCAGTTACTCCCGACAGGGGTTCTACGAGCAGTACTTC. The chain uses TRBV6-5 and TRBJ2-7; the match to TRBD1 covers 8 bases. J gave up 3 bases and V 0 bases, and 4 bases lay outside the gene matches. Germline-derived CDR1 and CDR2 are MNHEY and SVGAGI. This CDR3 contains 15 residues.